This T cell receptor (beta chain) was found in a study of T cell clonotyping in hematopoietic cell transplantation. TCRdb's table, derived via immunoSEQ multiplex PCR, lists solely in-frame clones and lacks some. Here the sample spans more than 40,000 clones, roughly 85% being singletons. The time point was: recipient sample about 28 days before transplant, after cytoreduction. CDR1 and CDR2 from the germline V gene are SGDLS and YYNGEE. The length of the CDR3 is 13 residues. V lost 3 bases and J lost 8, with 11 bases in between. The chain is built from TRBV9 and TRBJ1-4; D is undetermined. The sequence derives from a man between 60 and 75 years old with acute myeloid leukemia. Some clones in this sample may be carry-over from other donors' samples. Sequencing used peripheral blood mononuclear cells, obtained before stem cell transplant. CDR3 DNA: TGTGCCAGCAGCGCGGTGGGGTCGGAAAAACTGTTTTTT. Its translation is CASSAVGSEKLFF.